This T cell receptor (beta chain) was profiled in a study of blood T cells in healthy people across ages (dated by TCRdb to the mid-2010s). Broadly, across the study: In model experiments, template switching captured roughly one uniquely barcoded TCR beta cDNA molecule for every two T cells. Age-related changes in TCR beta repertoire diversity were measured in the study by deep sequencing normalized with unique cDNA molecular identifiers. Donors were grouped into four age groups: young (average roughly 17 years), middle-aged (roughly 37), aged (approximately 58) and long-lived (approximately 81). To avoid experimental bias, donors of different ages were randomly spread across the sequencing lanes. For two donors (one aged 18 to 29 and one aged 80 or older), the study analyzed two additional independent replicas of 1 million unique cDNA reads from the same blood draw.

The CDR3 runs 17 residues from the cysteine to the phenylalanine. Only the CDR3 portion is preserved as DNA: 51 bases, with reading frame beginning at the first base. Compared with germline, V lacks 0 bases and J lacks 4 bases; bases without a gene match: 10. The germline V gene encodes CDR1 MNHEY and CDR2 SVGEGT. This clonotype was detected only once. Its antigen remains undetermined. The record has no base qualities; no much larger clone is one base away. Donors were approximately 42 systemically healthy Caucasian individuals from Russia aged 6 to 90 years. Approximately 9.3 milliliters of peripheral blood were drawn from each donor into EDTA-treated Vacutainer tubes. PBMCs were isolated by Ficoll-Paque density-gradient centrifugation, with at least 6 million obtained per sample. Trizol reagent was used to extract total RNA from PBMCs, with at least 5.5 micrograms per sample. For every donor, flow cytometry on a PBMC aliquot measured the percentage of naive CD45RAhigh/CD27high T cells.

Overall study outcomes, separate from this receptor: As age increased, observed TCR beta diversity per million T cells dropped in a roughly linear way, and a significant reduction was already evident by age approximately 40. Because the CMV infection status of the donors was unknown, age-related changes in expanded clonotypes may potentially have been confounded. The long-lived group showed more naive CD4+ T cells, fewer expanded clones and increased TCR diversity than the aged group, suggesting age selection. Estimates of total diversity from one million sequenced T cells were regarded as lower bounds and underestimates. A strong correlation was found between observed TCR beta diversity and the percentage of naive T cells measured by flow cytometry. Because profiling used bulk unsorted PBMCs, naive and antigen-experienced compartments could not be compared conclusively.

Library preparation used 5' RACE. The sequencer listed for this sample is Illumina HiSeq 2500. A second PCR of roughly 6 to 11 cycles was run with a J-beta primer mix and a sample-barcoded 5' primer. A template-switch 5' adaptor carrying 12 random nucleotides introduced a unique molecular identifier onto each TCR beta cDNA molecule. Each sample yielded at least 3 million CDR3-containing paired-end reads. All of the RNA was converted into first-strand cDNA using the Mint cDNA synthesis kit, with a TRBC-specific oligonucleotide serving as the primer. All cDNA was treated with uracil-DNA glycosylase and then went through a first 18-cycle PCR with the universal primers M1SS and BC2_uni_R. In the source study's methods: Each sample was normalized by randomly selecting 1 million high-quality reads, each carrying a distinct molecular identifier. Instead of being binned into consensus sequences, reads with shared molecular identifiers were discarded. CDR3 identification, clonotype clustering and error correction used MiTCR with a Q25 quality threshold and the strictest error-elimination algorithm. Lower-bound total TCR beta diversity was estimated with a nonparametric unseen species model using Euler transformation. Using fastp at Q25 and MiXCR, TCRdb reprocessed the public reads and kept productive beta chains. Merged by CDR3 protein, the rows form single entries marked with the most common genes and DNA. The V and J calls reflect TCRdb's pipeline rather than the authors' work. Across this sample there are about 970,000 distinct CDR3 sequences, with roughly 51% seen only once. About 20% of the sample belongs to the ten largest clones.

Sequencing input: blood. The receptor was isolated from a woman aged 55-69 years in good health. The chain is assembled from TRBV6-2 or TRBV6-3 and TRBJ2-3; 7 of the junction bases match TRBD2. In nucleotides, the sequence is TGTGCCAGCAGTTACTCGCTCAGCGGGGCGGGATCAGATACGCAGTATTTT. Its coded protein is CASSYSLSGAGSDTQYF.